Given below is one TCR beta chain in context. The data are from a study of blood T cell repertoires in COVID-19. Assay used: immunoSEQ multiplex PCR; TCRdb lists only in-frame clones, some missing. The table lists more than 200,000 clones, approximately 86% of them singletons. The CDR3 totals 14 residues. The germline gives CDR1 SEHNR, CDR2 FQNEAQ (reference sequence). V lost 5 bases and J lost 7; bases outside the gene matches: 7. The clonotype was recovered from a man aged 25 to 40 with active or convalescent COVID-19. The specimen sequenced was peripheral blood. This chain uses TRBV7-9 with TRBJ2-7; 11 positions match TRBD1. CDR3 protein: CASSHQDRGREQYF. In DNA form, the CDR3 reads TGTGCCAGCAGCCATCAGGACAGGGGGCGTGAGCAGTACTTC.